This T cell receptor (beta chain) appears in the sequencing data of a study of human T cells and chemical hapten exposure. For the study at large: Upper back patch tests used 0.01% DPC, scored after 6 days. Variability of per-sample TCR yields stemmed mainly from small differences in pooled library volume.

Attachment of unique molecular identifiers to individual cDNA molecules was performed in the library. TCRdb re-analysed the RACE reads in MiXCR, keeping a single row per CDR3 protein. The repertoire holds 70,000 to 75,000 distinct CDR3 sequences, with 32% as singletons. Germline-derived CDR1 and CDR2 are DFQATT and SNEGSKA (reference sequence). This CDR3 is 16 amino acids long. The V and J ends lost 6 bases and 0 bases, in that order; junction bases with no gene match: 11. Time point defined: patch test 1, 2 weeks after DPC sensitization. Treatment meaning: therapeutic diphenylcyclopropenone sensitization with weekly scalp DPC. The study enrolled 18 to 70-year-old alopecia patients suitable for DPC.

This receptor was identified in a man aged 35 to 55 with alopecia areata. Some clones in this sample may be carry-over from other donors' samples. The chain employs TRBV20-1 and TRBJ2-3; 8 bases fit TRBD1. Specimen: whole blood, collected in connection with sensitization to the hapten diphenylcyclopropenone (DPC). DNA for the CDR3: TGCAGTGCAAGCCGCCGACAGGGGATAAGCACAGATACGCAGTATTTT. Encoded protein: CSASRRQGISTDTQYF.